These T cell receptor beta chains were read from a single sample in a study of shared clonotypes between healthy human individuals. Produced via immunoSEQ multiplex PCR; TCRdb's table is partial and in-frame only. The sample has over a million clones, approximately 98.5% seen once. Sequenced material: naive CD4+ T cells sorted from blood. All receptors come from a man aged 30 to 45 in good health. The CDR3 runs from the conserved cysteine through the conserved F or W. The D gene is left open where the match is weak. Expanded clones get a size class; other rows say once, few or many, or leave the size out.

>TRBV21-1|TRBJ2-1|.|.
TGTGCCAGCAGAGTCTTTTACAATGAGCAGTTCTTC
CASRVFYNEQFF
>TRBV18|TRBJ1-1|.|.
TGTGCCAGCTCACCAGGAGGGATAGGGCACACTGAAGCTTTCTTT
CASSPGGIGHTEAFF
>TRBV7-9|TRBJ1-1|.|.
TGTGCCAGCAGCTTAAAATCTCCCGCCCATGGCACTGAAGCTTTCTTT
CASSLKSPAHGTEAFF
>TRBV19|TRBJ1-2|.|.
TGTGCCAGTAGTCCCGAGTCCGGGGGCGGTGGCTACACCTTC
CASSPESGGGGYTF
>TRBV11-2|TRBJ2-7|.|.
TGTGCCAGCAGCTCATTCTCCGGGACCGTCTACGAGCAGTACTTC
CASSSFSGTVYEQYF
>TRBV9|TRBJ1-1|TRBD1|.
TGTGCCAGCAGCGGGACAGGTGAAGCTTTCTTT
CASSGTGEAFF
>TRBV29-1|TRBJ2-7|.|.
TGCAGCGTTTCTCCCAGTCTGAGCTCCTACGAGCAGTACTTC
CSVSPSLSSYEQYF
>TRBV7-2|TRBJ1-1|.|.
TGTGCCAGCAGCTTAAATTTCTTCGGTCGTGGTAGGGAAGCTTTCTTT
CASSLNFFGRGREAFF
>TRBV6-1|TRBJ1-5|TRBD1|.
TGTGCCAGCAGTGTAACCTTCAACCGGGACAGGGCATATAGCAATCAGCCCCAGCATTTT
CASSVTFNRDRAYSNQPQHF
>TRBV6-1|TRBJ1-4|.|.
TGTGCCAGCAGCTGGGAGAGCGAAAAACTGTTTTTT
CASSWESEKLFF
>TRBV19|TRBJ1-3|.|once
TGTGCCAGTAGTCCAAGGGAGGACGGTAGCTCTGGAAACACCATATATTTT
CASSPREDGSSGNTIYF
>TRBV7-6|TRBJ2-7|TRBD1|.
TGTGCCAGCAGCTCACGATATCGGGACAGGGTAGCATACGAGCAGTACTTC
CASSSRYRDRVAYEQYF
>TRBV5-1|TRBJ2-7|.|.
TGCGCCAGCAGCTTGGGGACAGTACCTACCTACGAGCAGTACTTC
CASSLGTVPTYEQYF
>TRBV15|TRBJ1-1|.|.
TGTGCCACCAGCAGAGATCGGGGATTTGAAGCTTTCTTT
CATSRDRGFEAFF
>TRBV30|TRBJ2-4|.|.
TGTGCCTGGAGTTTACACCTTACTAACATTCAGTACTTC
CAWSLHLTNIQYF
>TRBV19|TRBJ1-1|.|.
TGTGCCAGTGACGGGGGCATGAACACTGAAGCTTTCTTT
CASDGGMNTEAFF
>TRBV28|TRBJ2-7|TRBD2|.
TGTGCCAGCAGTTTGTATCGCGGGACTAGCGGGACGGTACACGAGCAGTACTTC
CASSLYRGTSGTVHEQYF
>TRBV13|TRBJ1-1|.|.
TGTGCCAGCAGATCGACCGCCCCGGGGACTGAAGCTTTCTTT
CASRSTAPGTEAFF
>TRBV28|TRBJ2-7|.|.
TGTGCCAGCAGTTTATCGGTAAGGGCGACAGGCGAGCAGTACTTC
CASSLSVRATGEQYF
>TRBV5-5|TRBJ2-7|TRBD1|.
TGTGCCAGCAGCTCCTGGGACAGGGTGTACGAGCAGTACTTC
CASSSWDRVYEQYF
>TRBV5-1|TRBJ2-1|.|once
TGCGCCAGCCGGCGGATCGGAAGCTCCTACAATGAGCAGTTCTTC
CASRRIGSSYNEQFF
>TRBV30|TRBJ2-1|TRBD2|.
TGTGCCTGGAGTCCACTTACTTCGGGGGGGCAGTTCTTC
CAWSPLTSGGQFF
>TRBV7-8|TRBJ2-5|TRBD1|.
TGTGCCAGCAGCTTAAGATACAGGGGAACACAAGAGACCCAGTACTTC
CASSLRYRGTQETQYF
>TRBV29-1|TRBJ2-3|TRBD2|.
TGCAGCGTTGAAGATCGATTTAGCGGGAGGGCCGTAGGGGATACGCAGTATTTT
CSVEDRFSGRAVGDTQYF
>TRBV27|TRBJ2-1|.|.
TGTGCCAGCAAAGACCCGATCGAAAGGAGGAATGAGCAGTTCTTC
CASKDPIERRNEQFF
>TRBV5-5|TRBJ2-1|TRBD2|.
TGTGCCAGCAGCTCCGCTCCCTGGAGCGGGAGTTACAATGAGCAGTTCTTC
CASSSAPWSGSYNEQFF
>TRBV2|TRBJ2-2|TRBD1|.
TGTGCCAGCAGTCCGCCGCAGGGGGCGAGCACCGGGGAGCTGTTTTTT
CASSPPQGASTGELFF
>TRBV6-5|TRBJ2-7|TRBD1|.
TGTGCCAGCAGTACTTCTGGGACAGGGGTTTACGGGCAGTACTTC
CASSTSGTGVYGQYF
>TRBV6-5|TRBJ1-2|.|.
TGTGCCAGCAGCTCCACTCAAGGTCTCTATGGCTACACCTTC
CASSSTQGLYGYTF
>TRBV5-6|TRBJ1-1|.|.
TGTGCCAGCAGCTTGGACAGAGTCATGAACACTGAAGCTTTCTTT
CASSLDRVMNTEAFF
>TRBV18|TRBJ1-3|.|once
TGTGCCAGCTCACCACTGGGGGACAACGTCTTCCCTGGAAACACCATATATTTT
CASSPLGDNVFPGNTIYF
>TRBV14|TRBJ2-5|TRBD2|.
TGTGCCAGCAGCCAAACTAGCGGTCGAGAGACCCAGTACTTC
CASSQTSGRETQYF
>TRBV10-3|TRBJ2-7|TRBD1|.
TGTGCCACCCGCCGGGACAGGGTGGACGAGCAGTACTTC
CATRRDRVDEQYF
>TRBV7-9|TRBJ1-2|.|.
TGTGCCAGCAGCGAAGAGACAGCGAACTATGGCTACACCTTC
CASSEETANYGYTF
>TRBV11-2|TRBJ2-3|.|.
TGTGCCAGCAGTCGTCGCGAGGGGCTTACAGATACGCAGTATTTT
CASSRREGLTDTQYF
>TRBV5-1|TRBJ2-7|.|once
TGCGCCAGCAGCTTCCGGGCTTACTCCTCCTACGAGCAGTACTTC
CASSFRAYSSYEQYF
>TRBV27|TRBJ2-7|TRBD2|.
TGTGCCAGCAGTCCTACCCGGCTAGCGGGAGGGCCAAACTACGAGCAGTACTTC
CASSPTRLAGGPNYEQYF
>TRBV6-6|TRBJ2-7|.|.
TGTGCCAGCAGTTATGAGGCAGGGCAGTACTTC
CASSYEAGQYF
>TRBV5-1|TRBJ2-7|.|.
TGCGCCAGCAGCACCGGGGGACAGTACTACGAGCAGTACTTC
CASSTGGQYYEQYF
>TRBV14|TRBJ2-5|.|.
TGTGCCAGCAGCCAAGGAATATCGCAGCGAGAGACCCAGTACTTC
CASSQGISQRETQYF